These 7 T cell receptor beta chains originate from one sample sequenced in a study of blood T cells in healthy people across ages. A J-beta primer mix and a sample-barcoded 5' primer were used in a second PCR of about 7 to 11 cycles. Each CDR3 protein is one row after TCRdb ran MiXCR on the 5' RACE reads. The profile shows 780,000 or so distinct CDR3 sequences, roughly 25% of them singletons. This sample was also put to use in a study of T cells of mothers and their children.

The sequenced material came from blood. These receptors all come from a boy aged 5 to 17 in good health.

This clonotype was counted a few times. The chain links TRBV29-1 to TRBJ2-7; D is ambiguous. Trimming took off 7 bases at V and 0 bases at J, with 25 bases between the two ends. CDR3 length equals 17 residues. Germline values: CDR1 SQVTM, CDR2 ANQGSEA. The CDR3: CSDRALLGTNSSYEQYF. The DNA for the CDR3 is TGCAGCGACCGGGCCTTACTGGGTACCAACAGCTCCTACGAGCAGTACTTC.

This clonotype appeared a few times. The V gene is TRBV6-2 or TRBV6-3, the J gene TRBJ1-2; the D gene is possibly TRBD1 (6 bases). V was clipped by 0 bases and J by 4 bases, with 12 bases between them. There are 15 residues in the CDR3. From germline, CDR1 is MNHEY and CDR2 SVGEGT. This CDR3 is CASSYSGGSGYGYTF. In DNA, the CDR3 is TGTGCCAGCAGTTACTCCGGGGGCAGCGGCTATGGCTACACCTTC.

In DNA form, the CDR3 reads TGTGCCAGCAGCCTAGCGGGAGCGGGGGTTGATGAGCAGTTCTTC. Translation gives CASSLAGAGVDEQFF. The chain links TRBV3-1 to TRBJ2-5; 9 bases are shared with TRBD2. Judging by the DNA end, TRBJ2-1 fits better; the J call may be wrong. The CDR3 contains 15 residues. Germline V CDR1 and CDR2: LGHDT, YNNKEL (reference sequence).

This clonotype was seen a few times. This rearrangement joins TRBV19 to TRBJ2-1; 14 bases are shared with TRBD2. The CDR3 runs 17 residues. Germline CDR1 and CDR2: LNHDA and SQIVND (reference sequence). V lost 7 bases and J lost 3; bases outside the gene matches: 8. The CDR3 DNA reads TGTGCCAGTAAGGGTCAGGGGACTAGCGGGGGCTACAATGAGCAGTTCTTC. It specifies CASKGQGTSGGYNEQFF.

The chain links TRBV7-9 to TRBJ1-1; TRBD1 agrees at 7 bases. With 5 bases clipped from V and 0 bases from J, the junction kept 21 bases outside the gene matches. This CDR3 contains 20 residues. In germline, CDR1 is SEHNR, CDR2 FQNEAQ (reference sequence). CDR3 in amino acids: CASSLFPGKTGPFMNTEAFF. In nucleotides, the CDR3 is TGTGCCAGCAGCCTTTTTCCCGGTAAGACAGGGCCCTTCATGAACACTGAAGCTTTCTTT.

The V gene is TRBV20-1, the J gene TRBJ2-5; D is ambiguous. There are 11 residues in the CDR3. Trimming cost V 4 bases and J 4 bases, with 7 bases left between them. From germline, CDR1 is DFQATT and CDR2 SNEGSKA (reference sequence). In DNA form, the CDR3 reads TGCAGTGCTATCAAGGGAGAGACCCAGTACTTC. Its translation: CSAIKGETQYF.

The rearrangement uses TRBV19 and TRBJ1-5, with D possibly matching TRBD1 (6 bases). The CDR3 sequence is 13 residues long. V dropped 5 bases and J dropped 7 bases, with 12 bases sitting between them. Germline loops: CDR1 LNHDA, CDR2 SQIVND (reference sequence). In DNA, the CDR3 is TGTGCCAGTAGTCAATCTCAGGGGCAGCCCCAGCATTTT. Translation gives CASSQSQGQPQHF.